The 24 T cell receptor beta chains below all came from one sample that was sequenced in a study of blood T cell repertoires in COVID-19. TCRdb's copy holds only in-frame clones and misses some; the assay was immunoSEQ multiplex PCR. The table has hundreds of thousands of clones, 80% to 90% seen once. Sequencing was done on a sample of PBMCs or T cells enriched from blood (not recorded which). These receptors were obtained from a woman aged 18-29 years who had recovered from COVID-19.

The chain couples TRBV15 to TRBJ2-5, with 11 bases lining up with TRBD2. Trimming took 5 bases from V and 4 from J; bases not matched to a gene: 6. The CDR3 totals 15 residues. Per germline, CDR1 LNHNV and CDR2 YYDKDF (reference sequence). The CDR3 spells CATSYRLAGLETQYF. The CDR3 nucleotides are TGTGCCACCAGCTACCGACTAGCGGGGCTAGAGACCCAGTACTTC.

This clone was counted once. The CDR3 sequence is CASSSLLTSGGYNEQFF. The CDR3 nucleotides read TGTGCCAGCAGCTCCCTCCTTACTAGCGGGGGATACAATGAGCAGTTCTTC. This chain joins TRBV11-2 and TRBJ2-1; 11 bases map to TRBD2. The CDR3 has 17 residues. The trim removed 4 bases at V and 4 bases at J, leaving 9 bases unmatched. CDR1 SGHAT and CDR2 FQNNGV come from the germline V gene.

The V and J genes are TRBV5-1 and TRBJ2-3; a possible D gene is TRBD1 (6 bases). V shed 0 bases and J shed 9 bases, with 11 bases lying between them. Germline assignment: CDR1 SGHRS and CDR2 YFSETQ. The CDR3 is 13 residues long. The CDR3 sequence is CASSLGDTWTQYF. The CDR3 DNA is TGCGCCAGCAGCTTGGGGGACACGTGGACGCAGTATTTT.

This clone showed up just a few times. The gene calls are TRBV2 and TRBJ1-3; D gene unclear. The V gene's germline CDR1 is SNHLY and CDR2 FYNNEI. This CDR3 has 14 residues. Between the trimmed V and J ends, which lost 2 bases and 4 bases, there was a span of 9 bases. CDR3 in amino acids: CASSESQSGNTIYF. For the CDR3, the DNA is TGTGCCAGCAGTGAATCACAGTCCGGAAACACCATATATTTT.

The chain joins TRBV7-4 to TRBJ1-3; 7 bases align to TRBD1. Per germline, CDR1 SGHVT and CDR2 SQSDAQ. The CDR3 extends over 17 amino acids. With V trimmed by 6 bases and J by 0 bases, 11 bases remained unmatched. The CDR3 loop is CASSLGQTIRSGNTIYF. DNA of the CDR3: TGTGCCAGCAGTTTGGGACAGACTATTCGCTCTGGAAACACCATATATTTT.

This CDR3 is CASKIRLAGGQETQYF. The CDR3 DNA reads as TGTGCCAGTAAGATCCGACTAGCGGGGGGACAAGAGACCCAGTACTTC. V and J are TRBV19 and TRBJ2-5, with 13 bases fitting TRBD2. The CDR3 contains 16 residues. The junction had 7 bases not matched to a gene; V was cut back by 7 bases and J by 2 bases. Per the germline V gene, CDR1 is LNHDA and CDR2 is SQIVND (reference sequence).

In the case of this clone: Other DNA sequences within the sample encode an identical CDR3. This chain connects TRBV29-1 to TRBJ2-7, with D tentatively TRBD1 (5 bases). This CDR3 has 11 residues. In germline, CDR1 is SQVTM, CDR2 ANQGSEA. V lost 3 bases and J lost 3, with 6 bases in between. The CDR3 DNA follows: TGCAGCGTTGAGCAGGGCTACGAGCAGTACTTC. Its protein is CSVEQGYEQYF.

In this sample, this clone turned up many times. This CDR3 reads CASNPASGTDTQYF. CDR3 sequence (DNA): TGTGCCAGCAATCCGGCTAGCGGAACAGATACGCAGTATTTT. This chain connects TRBV9 to TRBJ2-3, with 7 nucleotides matching TRBD2. The V gene end was trimmed by 6 bases and the J gene end by 3 bases; junction bases not matched to a gene: 7. Germline V gene lookup returns CDR1 SGDLS and CDR2 YYNGEE. The CDR3 is 14 amino acids. Together with reference TRBV9 and TRBJ2-3, the CDR3 gives the full variable domain: DSGVTQTPKHLITATGQRVTLRCSPRSGDLSVYWYQQSLDQGLQFLIQYYNGEERAKGNILERFSAQQFPDLHSELNLSSLELGDSALYFCASNPASGTDTQYFGPGTRLTVL.

The chain carries TRBV7-8 and TRBJ1-3, with D uncertain. The CDR3 consists of 15 residues. With 5 bases removed from V and 2 bases from J, the gap between germline ends came to 13 bases. Germline loops: CDR1 SGHVS, CDR2 FQNEAQ. The CDR3 loop is CASSRAATAGNTIYF. CDR3 coding DNA: TGTGCCAGCAGCCGGGCAGCGACGGCTGGAAACACCATATATTTT.

This chain joins TRBV5-5 and TRBJ2-7; 7 bases map to TRBD1. This CDR3 contains 13 residues. The trim removed 6 bases at V and 6 bases at J, leaving 9 bases unmatched. The germline gives CDR1 SGHKS, CDR2 YYEKEE (reference sequence). CDR3 DNA: TGTGCCAGCATCGGGACAGAGTCCCCCGAGCAGTACTTC. Its translation: CASIGTESPEQYF.

J is TRBJ2-7 and V is TRBV19, with D hard to call. CDR3 length: 13 amino acids. CDR1 LNHDA and CDR2 SQIVND come from the germline V gene (reference sequence). V lost 5 bases and J lost 4, with 12 bases in between. CDR3 DNA sequence: TGTGCCAGTAGTCCGACATTGGCATACGAGCAGTACTTC. It yields the protein CASSPTLAYEQYF.

This sequence joins TRBV7-2 and TRBJ1-6; 7 positions match TRBD1. V lost 0 bases to trimming and J lost 13 bases; unmatched junction nucleotides: 9. CDR1 is SGHTA, CDR2 FQGNSA, per germline. CDR3 length equals 15 residues. CDR3 protein: CASSLAPGQTRPLHF. The CDR3 DNA reads TGTGCCAGCAGCTTAGCCCCGGGACAGACTCGTCCCCTCCACTTT.

The rearrangement uses TRBV5-1 and TRBJ1-4; TRBD1 matches at 8 bases. Germline assignment: CDR1 SGHRS and CDR2 YFSETQ. CDR3 size: 13 residues. Losses at the gene ends were 7 bases for V and 4 bases for J; bases not matched to a gene: 3. CDR3 loop: CASSDRVNEKLFF. CDR3 sequence (DNA): TGCGCCAGCTCGGACAGGGTTAATGAAAAACTGTTTTTT.

The gene calls are TRBV10-3 and TRBJ1-3; TRBD1 matches 8 bases. The V segment lost 5 bases and the J segment 0 bases; nucleotides outside the gene matches: 15. This CDR3 is 19 amino acids long. In germline, CDR1 is ENHRY, CDR2 SYGVKD. CDR3 DNA: TGTGCCATCAGTCATACCCGGGACAGGAGATCTCACTCTGGAAACACCATATATTTT. This encodes CAISHTRDRRSHSGNTIYF.

V gene TRBV6-7 combines with J gene TRBJ2-5; no reliable D call. TRBV6-7 belongs to the ORF category, with a function that is uncertain. With 2 bases removed from V and 5 bases from J, the gap between germline ends came to 9 bases. There are 13 residues in the CDR3. The CDR3 DNA sequence: TGTGCCAGCAGTTACGGCCCCCCCGAGACCCAGTACTTC. Protein sequence: CASSYGPPETQYF.

This rearrangement joins TRBV6-5 to TRBJ1-1, with D possibly matching TRBD1 (5 bases). CDR3 length: 14 residues. With 4 bases removed from V and 1 base from J, the gap between germline ends came to 10 bases. Germline V CDR1 and CDR2: MNHEY, SVGAGI. The CDR3 nucleotides read TGTGCCAGCAGTTCGGGACTTCCGAACACTGAAGCTTTCTTT. Its translation is CASSSGLPNTEAFF.

The chain links TRBV5-6 to TRBJ2-7, with D perhaps matching TRBD1 (6 bases). The CDR3 consists of 17 residues. The V gene's germline CDR1 is SGHDT and CDR2 YYEEEE. Between the trimmed V and J ends, which lost 4 bases and 0 bases, there was a span of 20 bases. DNA of the CDR3: TGTGCCAGCAGCCTGATGCGACCCCGGGACACCTCCTACGAGCAGTACTTC. This codes for CASSLMRPRDTSYEQYF.

This clone occurred a few times. The J gene is TRBJ2-7, the V gene TRBV7-2, with 10 bases aligning to TRBD2. Germline V gene data show CDR1 as SGHTA and CDR2 as FQGNSA. Trimming took 5 bases from V and 3 from J; bases not matched to a gene: 7. CDR3 length: 15 amino acids. The CDR3 sequence: CASSLTSGTIYEQYF. The CDR3 DNA reads TGTGCCAGCAGCCTAACTAGCGGGACTATCTACGAGCAGTACTTC.

This clone was detected once. The genes are TRBV24-1 and TRBJ2-5; D is unclear. Trimming cost V 12 bases and J 5 bases, with 9 bases left between them. CDR3 length: 10 residues. Germline V gene data show CDR1 as KGHDR and CDR2 as SFDVKD. DNA of the CDR3: TGTGCCCCCTCTTTCGAGACCCAGTACTTC. Translation gives CAPSFETQYF.

This clone showed up just once. The CDR3 DNA reads TGTGCCAGCAGGGGAGGAGGCATGGGTGAAGCTTTCTTT. Amino acids: CASRGGGMGEAFF. The J gene is TRBJ1-1, the V gene TRBV12-3 or TRBV12-4, with D unresolved. The CDR3 loop spans 13 amino acids. V lost 6 bases and J 7 bases, leaving 15 bases between the germline ends.

This chain joins TRBV9 and TRBJ2-3; 7 nucleotides line up with TRBD2. The CDR3 spans 14 residues. Trimming cost V 0 bases and J 8 bases; bases outside gene matches: 6. The germline CDR1 and CDR2 sequences are SGDLS and YYNGEE. The CDR3 bases are TGTGCCAGCAGCGTAGACCAGCGGGGAAGTACGCAGTATTTT. It is translated as CASSVDQRGSTQYF.

The genes are TRBV29-1 and TRBJ2-3, with TRBD2 as a possible D gene (6 bases). V lost 6 bases, J lost 6 bases, and 13 bases lay in between. Germline V gives CDR1 SQVTM, CDR2 ANQGSEA. The CDR3 consists of 12 residues. In DNA form, the CDR3 reads TGCAGCGTAGGCGGGGCCTCGGATACGCAGTATTTT. This gives the protein CSVGGASDTQYF.

The CDR3 region has the DNA TGTGCCATCAGTAATAAGAGGTCACAAGAGACCCAGTACTTC. Encoded protein: CAISNKRSQETQYF. The chain uses TRBV10-3 and TRBJ2-5, with unresolved D. Trimming removed 5 bases at V and 2 bases at J, with 12 bases between. This CDR3 is 14 amino acids long. Germline CDR1 reads ENHRY; CDR2 reads SYGVKD.

The genes are TRBV6-6 and TRBJ1-2; D uncertain. Germline loops: CDR1 MNHNY, CDR2 SVGAGI (reference sequence). This CDR3 has 15 residues. The V end was cut by 4 bases, the J end by 0 bases, with 12 bases between. Here the CDR3 reads CASSSQTRANYGYTF. The CDR3 bases are TGTGCCAGCAGTTCCCAGACAAGAGCTAACTATGGCTACACCTTC.